Listed here are 23 T cell receptor beta chains from one sample, sequenced in a study of cytomegalovirus exposure and HLA in healthy donors. A multiplex PCR was run with 60 Vbeta primers and 13 Jbeta primers. Profiling relied on immunoSEQ multiplex PCR, and the TCRdb table lists in-frame clones only, not all of them. Seen here are 150,000 to 200,000 clones, roughly 80% observed once, and the top ten hold roughly 0.7%. Sequencing used PBMCs. All receptors come from a boy aged 10-17 years in good health and CMV-seronegative.

This chain joins TRBV10-3 and TRBJ1-1, with D possibly being TRBD1 (5 bases). V shed 2 bases and J shed 5 bases, with 12 bases lying between them. The CDR3 contains 14 residues. The germline CDR1 and CDR2 sequences are ENHRY and SYGVKD. CDR3 DNA: TGTGCCATCAGTGAGGGACTTGGGGGGACTGAAGCTTTCTTT. It yields the protein CAISEGLGGTEAFF.

V and J are TRBV19 and TRBJ2-3; weak D call: TRBD2 (6 bases). The CDR3 runs to 13 residues. CDR1 is LNHDA, CDR2 SQIVND, per germline (reference sequence). Trimming removed 5 bases at V and 4 bases at J, with 10 bases between. The CDR3 coding sequence is TGTGCCAGTAGTCCGACTAGAGCAGATACGCAGTATTTT. Its translation is CASSPTRADTQYF.

The chain is built from TRBV7-6 and TRBJ2-7, with 9 bases fitting TRBD1. Germline trimming cut 3 bases from V and 5 bases from J; bases unmatched to any gene: 8. The CDR3 extends over 15 amino acids. Germline V gene lookup returns CDR1 SGHVS and CDR2 FNYEAQ. The CDR3 nucleotides are TGTGCCAGCAGCTTGGGTTGGACAGGGGCCAACGAGCAGTACTTC. It translates to CASSLGWTGANEQYF. Based on the CDR3 plus reference TRBV7-6 and TRBJ2-7, the full variable domain is GAGVSQSPRYKVTKRGQDVALRCDPISGHVSLYWYRQALGQGPEFLTYFNYEAQQDKSGLPNDRFSAERPEGSISTLTIQRTEQRDSAMYRCASSLGWTGANEQYFGPGTRLTVT.

The chain combines TRBV5-1 with TRBJ2-1; possible D gene TRBD2, 7 bases. CDR1 SGHRS and CDR2 YFSETQ come from the germline V gene. CDR3 length: 16 amino acids. With 0 bases removed from V and 8 bases from J, the gap between germline ends came to 18 bases. In DNA, the CDR3 is TGCGCCAGCAGCTTGGCGACAGGTAGGGGGGGACATGAGCAGTTCTTC. Protein sequence: CASSLATGRGGHEQFF.

CDR3 sequence: CASSLVTGGAAYEQYF. The DNA for the CDR3 is TGTGCCAGCAGCTTAGTCACAGGGGGAGCCGCCTACGAGCAGTACTTC. The rearrangement links TRBV7-2 to TRBJ2-7; 8 nucleotides agree with TRBD1. J lost 2 bases, V lost 1 base, and 7 bases had no gene match. The CDR3 runs to 16 residues. Germline lookup yields CDR1 SGHTA and CDR2 FQGNSA.

This clone occurred a few times. This sequence joins TRBV30 and TRBJ1-6; TRBD1 agrees at 7 bases. This CDR3 has 14 amino acids. With V trimmed by 2 bases and J by 9 bases, 7 bases remained unmatched. Germline assignment: CDR1 GTSNPN and CDR2 SVGIG (reference sequence). The CDR3 is CAWSPDRVSSPLHF. The CDR3 nucleotides read TGTGCCTGGAGTCCAGACAGGGTGAGTTCACCCCTCCACTTT.

The V and J genes are TRBV18 and TRBJ1-2; 9 bases are a match to TRBD1. From germline, CDR1 is KGHSH and CDR2 LQKENI. After removal of 5 bases from V and 7 bases from J, the junction contained 17 bases not matched to a gene. The CDR3 spans 17 residues. The CDR3, as DNA: TGTGCCAGCTCATCAATTAAATCCGGGACAGGGCCCTCTGGCTACACCTTC. Protein: CASSSIKSGTGPSGYTF.

In this sample, this clone turned up once. This sequence joins TRBV4-1 and TRBJ2-5; D uncertain. V was cut by 0 bases and J by 5 bases, with 7 bases left in between. Germline-derived CDR1 and CDR2 are MGHRA and YSYEKL. The CDR3 totals 13 residues. The CDR3 DNA reads TGCGCCAGCAGCCAAGACGTATTGGAGACCCAGTACTTC. Translation gives CASSQDVLETQYF.

CDR3 sequence: CASSQDRSTEAFF. The CDR3 DNA sequence: TGTGCCAGCAGCCAAGACAGGAGCACTGAAGCTTTCTTT. V and J are TRBV7-8 and TRBJ1-1; the D gene is possibly TRBD1 (6 bases). There are 13 residues in the CDR3. In germline, CDR1 is SGHVS, CDR2 FQNEAQ. Trimming left V 5 bases short and J 4 bases short, with 11 bases between.

The chain combines TRBV7-5 with TRBJ1-6; the D segment call TRBD1 is taken from the table without a DNA check. TRBV7-5 is marked as a pseudogene. This CDR3 spans 21 amino acids. Written as DNA, the CDR3 is TGTGCCAGAAGCTCCTTGAACAGATGCTTACCCCGTTCGTCCTATAATTCACCCCTCCACTTT. Protein product: CARSSLNRCLPRSSYNSPLHF.

Concerning this clone itself: Other DNA sequences in the same sample also yield this CDR3. This sequence joins TRBV5-1 and TRBJ2-7; the match to TRBD1 covers 7 bases. V shed 3 bases and J 1 base; nucleotides not matched to a gene: 1. The CDR3 covers 13 residues. Germline assignment: CDR1 SGHRS and CDR2 YFSETQ. The CDR3 coding sequence is TGCGCCAGCAGCTGGGACAGTTCCTACGAGCAGTACTTC. This codes for CASSWDSSYEQYF.

The rearrangement links TRBV4-3 to TRBJ2-7, with D possibly being TRBD2 (6 bases). The CDR3 runs to 14 residues. Germline V lookup: CDR1 LGHNA, CDR2 YSLEER. V was shortened by 1 base and J by 0 bases, with 7 bases between the two germline ends. The CDR3 bases are TGCGCCAGCAGCCAAGGGGGGGACTCCTACGAGCAGTACTTC. Its protein product is CASSQGGDSYEQYF.

The chain carries TRBV18 and TRBJ1-2, with 7 bases identical to TRBD1. The CDR3 spans 14 residues. Trimming at V came to 0 bases and at J to 8 bases, leaving 6 bases not matched to a gene. Germline V gene lookup returns CDR1 KGHSH and CDR2 LQKENI. CDR3 sequence reads: CASSPPKTGSGYTF. CDR3 bases: TGTGCCAGCTCACCACCGAAGACAGGGTCCGGCTACACCTTC.

Written as DNA, the CDR3 is TGTGCCAGCGGGGGGGGCAGGTATGAAAAACTGTTTTTT. Residues: CASGGGRYEKLFF. The rearrangement uses TRBV10-3 and TRBJ1-4; TRBD1 is a possible D gene (6 bases). The CDR3 is 13 amino acids. From germline, CDR1 is ENHRY and CDR2 SYGVKD. Trimming removed 10 bases at V and 6 bases at J, with 15 bases between.

The J gene is TRBJ1-1, the V gene TRBV10-3; 7 bases map to TRBD1. Per germline, CDR1 ENHRY and CDR2 SYGVKD. The junction had 7 bases not matched to a gene; V was cut back by 4 bases and J by 5 bases. CDR3 length: 14 residues. The CDR3, as DNA: TGTGCCATCAGTGGAAAGGGGGCGCCGACTGAAGCTTTCTTT. Translated: CAISGKGAPTEAFF.

The V and J genes are TRBV7-2 and TRBJ2-7; D unclear. CDR3 length: 13 residues. V was pared by 2 bases and J by 1 base, with 6 bases between. Germline assignment: CDR1 SGHTA and CDR2 FQGNSA. CDR3 region: CASSLQQSYEQYF. The CDR3, as DNA: TGTGCCAGCAGCTTACAACAGTCCTACGAGCAGTACTTC.

The V gene is TRBV9, the J gene TRBJ1-2; D perhaps matches TRBD1 (5 bases). Germline-derived CDR1 and CDR2 are SGDLS and YYNGEE. CDR3 size: 13 residues. Trimming took 4 bases from V and 6 from J, leaving 13 bases between them. CDR3 nucleotide sequence: TGTGCCAGCAGCCACGGGGGGTACGATGGCTACACCTTC. This codes for CASSHGGYDGYTF.

This clone was detected only a few times. The rearrangement links TRBV5-1 to TRBJ2-7, with TRBD2 identical over 7 bases. CDR3 length: 13 residues. Germline V gene lookup returns CDR1 SGHRS and CDR2 YFSETQ. V shed 4 bases and J 6 bases; nucleotides not matched to a gene: 7. The CDR3 nucleotides read TGCGCCAGCAGCCCTGGACTAGACGGCGAGCAGTACTTC. Its protein is CASSPGLDGEQYF.

The rearrangement uses TRBV4-1 and TRBJ1-2; D is perhaps TRBD1 (6 bases). V gave up 1 base and J gave up 4 bases, with 19 bases separating them. This CDR3 is built from 17 residues. The germline V gene encodes CDR1 MGHRA and CDR2 YSYEKL. The DNA of the CDR3 is TGCGCCAGCAGCCAAGCCCTAACTAGACAGGCCGTCTATGGCTACACCTTC. As protein: CASSQALTRQAVYGYTF.

The V and J genes are TRBV7-9 and TRBJ1-5; D not resolved. This CDR3 has 12 residues. Germline CDR1 SEHNR, CDR2 FQNEAQ (reference sequence). V dropped 6 bases and J dropped 7 bases, with 10 bases sitting between them. The CDR3 spells CASRRDTQPQHF. The CDR3 DNA reads as TGTGCCAGCAGGCGGGATACGCAGCCCCAGCATTTT. The variable domain in full, completed from reference TRBV7-9 and TRBJ1-5, reads DTGVSQNPRHKITKRGQNVTFRCDPISEHNRLYWYRQTLGQGPEFLTYFQNEAQLEKSRLLSDRFSAERPKGSFSTLEIQRTEQGDSAMYLCASRRDTQPQHFGDGTRLSIL.

The rearrangement uses TRBV30 and TRBJ1-2; tentative D call: TRBD1 (5 bases). CDR1 is GTSNPN, CDR2 SVGIG, per germline (reference sequence). The CDR3 runs 13 residues. Trimming cost V 1 base and J 3 bases, with 9 bases left between them. For the CDR3, the DNA is TGTGCCTGGAGTGGGGGGGGTGACTATGGCTACACCTTC. Translation: CAWSGGGDYGYTF.

This clone was observed a single time. J is TRBJ1-5 and V is TRBV30; a weak D match, TRBD1 (6 bases). Germline CDR1 is GTSNPN and CDR2 is SVGIG (reference sequence). The ends were cut back, 6 bases at V and 2 bases at J, with 8 bases in the middle. CDR3 length: 12 residues. The CDR3 DNA sequence: TGTGCCTGTTCAGGGGGCAATCAGCCCCAGCATTTT. Protein product: CACSGGNQPQHF.

V and J are TRBV5-5 and TRBJ1-1; 9 bases align to TRBD1. In germline, CDR1 is SGHKS, CDR2 YYEKEE (reference sequence). CDR3 length equals 16 residues. V shed 2 bases, J shed 4 bases, and the junction held 9 bases outside the gene matches. The CDR3 DNA follows: TGTGCCAGCAGCTTATGGGACAGGGAGATTAGCACTGAAGCTTTCTTT. It specifies CASSLWDREISTEAFF. The full variable domain, with the rest looked up from reference TRBV5-5 and TRBJ1-1, is DAGVTQSPTHLIKTRGQQVTLRCSPISGHKSVSWYQQVLGQGPQFIFQYYEKEERGRGNFPDRFSARQFPNYSSELNVNALLLGDSALYLCASSLWDREISTEAFFGQGTRLTVV.